This section outlines one TCR beta chain sequence together with its context. The data were obtained in a study of human T cells and chemical hapten exposure. TCRdb re-called the RACE reads with MiXCR, one entry per CDR3 protein. Found here are fewer than 300,000 distinct CDR3 sequences, around 9.3% of them singletons; the top ten hold over 2%. Time point noted: pre-sensitization, week 0. Treatment: therapeutic diphenylcyclopropenone sensitization with weekly scalp DPC. Germline V gene sequence: CDR1 MRHNA, CDR2 SNTAGT. CDR3 length: 14 amino acids. The trim removed 1 base at V and 7 bases at J, leaving 4 bases unmatched.

V is TRBV6-4 and J is TRBJ2-7; the match to TRBD1 covers 10 bases. The material was whole blood, obtained in connection with sensitization to the hapten diphenylcyclopropenone (DPC). This sequence originates from a woman aged 40 to 50 with alopecia areata. Some clones in this sample may be carry-over from other donors' samples. CDR3 sequence: CASSDWGQGKEQYF. The CDR3, as DNA: TGTGCCAGCAGTGACTGGGGACAGGGGAAGGAGCAGTACTTC.